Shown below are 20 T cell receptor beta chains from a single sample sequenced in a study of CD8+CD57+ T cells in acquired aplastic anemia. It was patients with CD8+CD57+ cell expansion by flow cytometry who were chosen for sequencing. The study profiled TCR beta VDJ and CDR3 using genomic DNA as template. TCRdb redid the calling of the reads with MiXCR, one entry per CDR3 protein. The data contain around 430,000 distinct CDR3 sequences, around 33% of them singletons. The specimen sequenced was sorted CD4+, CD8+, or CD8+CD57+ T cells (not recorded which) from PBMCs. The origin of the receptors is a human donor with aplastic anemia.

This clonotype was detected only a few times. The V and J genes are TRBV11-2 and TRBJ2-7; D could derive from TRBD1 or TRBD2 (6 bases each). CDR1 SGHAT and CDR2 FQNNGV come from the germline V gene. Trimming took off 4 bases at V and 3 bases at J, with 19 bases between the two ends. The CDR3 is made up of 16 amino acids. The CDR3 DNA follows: TGTGCCAGCAGCTCCGGGGGACAAGGAGGGGACTACGAGCAGTACTTC. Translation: CASSSGGQGGDYEQYF.

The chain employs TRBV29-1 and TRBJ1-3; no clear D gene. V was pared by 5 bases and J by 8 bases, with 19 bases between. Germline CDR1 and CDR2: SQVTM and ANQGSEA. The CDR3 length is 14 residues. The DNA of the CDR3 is TGCAGCGTTTCCGCCGGGGTCTATGGCTACACCATATATTTT. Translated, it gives CSVSAGVYGYTIYF.

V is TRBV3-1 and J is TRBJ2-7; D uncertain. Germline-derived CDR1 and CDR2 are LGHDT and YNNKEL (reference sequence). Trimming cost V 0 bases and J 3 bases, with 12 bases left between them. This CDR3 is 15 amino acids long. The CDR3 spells CASSQEWGQNYEQYF. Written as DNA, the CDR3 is TGTGCCAGCAGCCAAGAATGGGGTCAGAACTACGAGCAGTACTTC.

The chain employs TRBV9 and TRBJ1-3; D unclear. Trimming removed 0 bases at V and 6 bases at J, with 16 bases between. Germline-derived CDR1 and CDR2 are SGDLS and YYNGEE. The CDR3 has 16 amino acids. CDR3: CASSVAIGRFENTIYF. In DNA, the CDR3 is TGTGCCAGCAGCGTAGCTATAGGACGGTTCGAAAACACCATATATTTT.

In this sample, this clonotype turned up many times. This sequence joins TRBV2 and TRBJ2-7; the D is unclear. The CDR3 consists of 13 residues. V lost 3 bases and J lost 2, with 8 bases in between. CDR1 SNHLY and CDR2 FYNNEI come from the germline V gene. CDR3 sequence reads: CASSDRSTYEQYF. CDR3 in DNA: TGTGCCAGCAGTGATCGCAGCACCTACGAGCAGTACTTC.

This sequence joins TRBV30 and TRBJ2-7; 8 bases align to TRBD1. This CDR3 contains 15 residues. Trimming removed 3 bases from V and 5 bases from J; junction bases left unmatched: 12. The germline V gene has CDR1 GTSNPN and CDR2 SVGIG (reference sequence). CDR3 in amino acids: CAWSGTPGTGDEQYF. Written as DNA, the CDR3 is TGTGCCTGGAGCGGGACCCCCGGGACAGGCGACGAGCAGTACTTC.

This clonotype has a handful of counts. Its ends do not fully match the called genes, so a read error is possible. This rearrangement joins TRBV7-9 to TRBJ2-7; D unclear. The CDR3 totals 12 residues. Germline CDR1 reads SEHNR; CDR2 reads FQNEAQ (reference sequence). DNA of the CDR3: TGTGCCAGCAGCTTGGCGACCGCCTGGATAAACTTC. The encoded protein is CASSLATAWINF.

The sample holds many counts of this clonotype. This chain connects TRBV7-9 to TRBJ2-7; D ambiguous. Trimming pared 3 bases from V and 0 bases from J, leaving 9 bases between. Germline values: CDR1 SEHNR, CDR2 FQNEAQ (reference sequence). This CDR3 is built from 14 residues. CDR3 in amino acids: CASSFQTVSYEQYF. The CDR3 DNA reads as TGTGCCAGCAGCTTTCAAACAGTCTCCTACGAGCAGTACTTC.

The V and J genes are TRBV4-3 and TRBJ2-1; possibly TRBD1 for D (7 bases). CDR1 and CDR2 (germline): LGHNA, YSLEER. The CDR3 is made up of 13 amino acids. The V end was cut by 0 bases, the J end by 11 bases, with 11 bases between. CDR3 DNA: TGCGCCAGCAGCCAAGAGCGGGACAGAAAGCAGTTCTTC. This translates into CASSQERDRKQFF.

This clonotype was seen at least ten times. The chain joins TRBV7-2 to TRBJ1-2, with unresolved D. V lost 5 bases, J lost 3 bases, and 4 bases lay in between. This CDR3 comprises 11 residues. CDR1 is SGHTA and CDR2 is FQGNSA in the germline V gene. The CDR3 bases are TGTGCCAGCAGCCCCGACTATGGCTACACCTTC. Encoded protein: CASSPDYGYTF.

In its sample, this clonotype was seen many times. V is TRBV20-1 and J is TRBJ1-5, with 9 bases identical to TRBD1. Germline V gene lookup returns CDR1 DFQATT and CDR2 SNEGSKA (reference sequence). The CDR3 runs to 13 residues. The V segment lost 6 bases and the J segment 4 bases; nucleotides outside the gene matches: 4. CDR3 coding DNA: TGCAGTGCCCTCGGACAGGGGAATCAGCCCCAGCATTTT. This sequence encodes CSALGQGNQPQHF.

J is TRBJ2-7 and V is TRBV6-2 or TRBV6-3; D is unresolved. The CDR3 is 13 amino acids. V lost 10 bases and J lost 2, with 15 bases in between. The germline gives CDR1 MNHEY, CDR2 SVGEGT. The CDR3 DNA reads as TGTGCCACCATGAATGGTTGGGCCTACGAGCAGTACTTC. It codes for CATMNGWAYEQYF.

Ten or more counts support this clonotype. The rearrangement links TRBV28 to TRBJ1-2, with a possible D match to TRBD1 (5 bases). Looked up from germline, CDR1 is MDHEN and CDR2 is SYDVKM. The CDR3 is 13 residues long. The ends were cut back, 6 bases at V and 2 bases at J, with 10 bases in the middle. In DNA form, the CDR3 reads TGTGCCAGCAGCTCCGGGGCCAACTATGGCTACACCTTC. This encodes CASSSGANYGYTF.

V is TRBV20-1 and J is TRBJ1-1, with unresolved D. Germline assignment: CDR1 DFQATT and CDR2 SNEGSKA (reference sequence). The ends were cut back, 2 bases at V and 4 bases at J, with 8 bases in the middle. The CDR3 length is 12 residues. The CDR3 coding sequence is TGCAGTGCTAGAAATGAGGGCACTGAAGCTTTCTTT. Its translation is CSARNEGTEAFF.

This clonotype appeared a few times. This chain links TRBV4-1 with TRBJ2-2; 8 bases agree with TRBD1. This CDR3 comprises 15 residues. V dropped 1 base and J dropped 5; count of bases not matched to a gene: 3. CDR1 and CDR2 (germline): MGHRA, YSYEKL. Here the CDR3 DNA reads TGCGCCAGCAGCCAAGGACAGGGGACAACCGGGGAGCTGTTTTTT. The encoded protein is CASSQGQGTTGELFF.

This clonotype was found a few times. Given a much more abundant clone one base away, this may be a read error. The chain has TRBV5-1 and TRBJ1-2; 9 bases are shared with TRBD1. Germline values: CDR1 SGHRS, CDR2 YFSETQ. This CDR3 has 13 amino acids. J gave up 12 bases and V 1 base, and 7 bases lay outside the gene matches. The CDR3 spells CASSLTRDRAHTF. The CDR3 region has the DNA TGCGCCAGCAGCTTGACGCGGGACAGGGCTCACACCTTC.

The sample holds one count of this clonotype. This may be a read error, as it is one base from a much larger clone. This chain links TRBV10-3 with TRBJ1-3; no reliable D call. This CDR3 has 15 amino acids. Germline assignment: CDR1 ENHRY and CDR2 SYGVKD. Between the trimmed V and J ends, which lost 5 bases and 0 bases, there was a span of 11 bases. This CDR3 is CAISPLHVSGNTIYF. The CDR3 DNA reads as TGTGCCATCAGTCCCCTGCACGTCTCTGGAAACACCATATATTTT.

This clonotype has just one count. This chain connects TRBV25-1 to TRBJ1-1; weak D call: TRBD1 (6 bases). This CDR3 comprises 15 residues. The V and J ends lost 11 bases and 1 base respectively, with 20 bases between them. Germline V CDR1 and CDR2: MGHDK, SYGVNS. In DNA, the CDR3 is TGTGCCTGGAGGGGAGGGGTACAGGGGAACACTGAAGCTTTCTTT. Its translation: CAWRGGVQGNTEAFF.

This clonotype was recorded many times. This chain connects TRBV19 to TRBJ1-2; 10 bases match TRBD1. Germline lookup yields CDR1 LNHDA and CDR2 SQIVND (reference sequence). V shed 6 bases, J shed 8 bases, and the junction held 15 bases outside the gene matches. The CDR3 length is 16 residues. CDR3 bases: TGTGCCAGTAGCGACCACCTCGGGACAGGGGATTCCGGCTACACCTTC. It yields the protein CASSDHLGTGDSGYTF.

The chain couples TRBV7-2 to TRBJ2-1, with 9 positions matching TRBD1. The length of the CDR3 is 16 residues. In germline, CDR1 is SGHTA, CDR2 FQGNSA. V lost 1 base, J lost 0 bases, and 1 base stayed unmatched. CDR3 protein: CASSLVGQGSYNEQFF. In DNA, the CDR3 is TGTGCCAGCAGCTTAGTGGGACAGGGCTCCTACAATGAGCAGTTCTTC.